These 7 T cell receptor beta chains originate from one sample sequenced in a study of blood T cell repertoires in COVID-19. Data came from immunoSEQ multiplex PCR; TCRdb stores just in-frame clones and leaves some out. Of some 400,000 clones listed, nearly 90% are singletons. The sample comprised peripheral blood. These receptors all stem from a young man with active or convalescent COVID-19.

The rearrangement links TRBV27 to TRBJ2-1; 14 nucleotides agree with TRBD2. Trimming cost V 4 bases and J 15 bases; bases outside gene matches: 8. CDR1 is MNHEY, CDR2 SMNVEV, per germline (reference sequence). The length of the CDR3 is 14 residues. This chain's CDR3 is CASSSGTSGRTVFF. CDR3 DNA sequence: TGTGCCAGCAGTTCCGGGACTAGCGGGAGAACCGTGTTCTTC.

This rearrangement joins TRBV6-2 or TRBV6-3 to TRBJ1-1; no firm D call. Trimming shortened V by 8 bases and J by 8 bases, and 9 bases separated the two germline ends. The CDR3 covers 10 residues. CDR1 is MNHEY and CDR2 is SVGEGT in the germline V gene. CDR3: CASGPMEAFF. DNA of the CDR3: TGTGCCAGCGGCCCCATGGAAGCTTTCTTT.

The chain employs TRBV19 and TRBJ1-2; TRBD1 is a possible D gene (5 bases). This CDR3 spans 13 amino acids. Germline V gives CDR1 LNHDA, CDR2 SQIVND (reference sequence). V was cut by 3 bases and J by 4 bases, with 9 bases left in between. CDR3 in amino acids: CASSMVTAYGYTF. DNA for the CDR3: TGTGCCAGTAGTATGGTGACAGCCTATGGCTACACCTTC.

This clone showed up just a few times. This chain joins TRBV18 and TRBJ1-5; D gene uncertain. The CDR3 sequence is 13 residues long. The germline V gene has CDR1 KGHSH and CDR2 LQKENI. The V end lost 3 bases, the J end lost 6 bases, and 9 bases lay between the germline ends. The DNA of the CDR3 is TGTGCCAGCTCACCCGGGGAGAGTCAGCCCCAGCATTTT. Its translation: CASSPGESQPQHF.

This clone appeared a few times. The gene calls are TRBV23-1 and TRBJ2-1, with 8 positions matching TRBD1. TRBV23-1 is classed as an ORF, of uncertain function. The V and J ends lost 8 bases and 6 bases, in that order; junction bases with no gene match: 6. There are 13 residues in the CDR3. The DNA for the CDR3 is TGCGCCAGCCGAGGTCAGGGGGCCAATGAGCAGTTCTTC. This translates into CASRGQGANEQFF.

V gene TRBV7-9 combines with J gene TRBJ2-5, with 8 bases fitting TRBD1. Germline CDR1 is SEHNR and CDR2 is FQNEAQ (reference sequence). The ends lost 4 bases at V and 5 bases at J; junction bases unmatched: 9. The CDR3 extends over 15 amino acids. CDR3 bases: TGTGCCAGCAGCTCTCGGACAGGGACGAGGGAGACCCAGTACTTC. Encoded protein: CASSSRTGTRETQYF. The entire variable domain, with the rest obtained from reference TRBV7-9 and TRBJ2-5, is as follows: DTGVSQNPRHKITKRGQNVTFRCDPISEHNRLYWYRQTLGQGPEFLTYFQNEAQLEKSRLLSDRFSAERPKGSFSTLEIQRTEQGDSAMYLCASSSRTGTRETQYFGPGTRLLVL.

The chain uses TRBV6-5 and TRBJ2-7; 9 bases fit TRBD1. The CDR3 covers 14 residues. The germline CDR1 and CDR2 sequences are MNHEY and SVGAGI. The V gene end was trimmed by 3 bases and the J gene end by 5 bases; junction bases not matched to a gene: 5. For the CDR3, the DNA is TGTGCCAGCAGTTATGGGGACAGGGTCAACGAGCAGTACTTC. Protein: CASSYGDRVNEQYF.